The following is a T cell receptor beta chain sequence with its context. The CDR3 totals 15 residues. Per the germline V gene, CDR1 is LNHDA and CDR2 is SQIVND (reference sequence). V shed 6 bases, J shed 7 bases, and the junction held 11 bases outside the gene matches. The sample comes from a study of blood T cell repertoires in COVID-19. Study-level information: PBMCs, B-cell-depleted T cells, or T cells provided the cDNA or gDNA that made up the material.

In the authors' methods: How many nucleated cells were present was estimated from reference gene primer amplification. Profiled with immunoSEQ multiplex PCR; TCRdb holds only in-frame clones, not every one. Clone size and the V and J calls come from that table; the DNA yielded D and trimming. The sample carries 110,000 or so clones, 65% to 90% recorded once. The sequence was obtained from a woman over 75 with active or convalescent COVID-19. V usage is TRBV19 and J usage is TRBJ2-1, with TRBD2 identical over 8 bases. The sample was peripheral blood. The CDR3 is CASSESGSLVNEQFF. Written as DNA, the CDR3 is TGTGCCAGTAGCGAAAGCGGGAGCCTGGTGAATGAGCAGTTCTTC. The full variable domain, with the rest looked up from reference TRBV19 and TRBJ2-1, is DGGITQSPKYLFRKEGQNVTLSCEQNLNHDAMYWYRQDPGQGLRLIYYSQIVNDFQKGDIAEGYSVSREKKESFPLTVTSAQKNPTAFYLCASSESGSLVNEQFFGPGTRLTVL.